This TCR beta chain was found in a study of blood T cell repertoires in COVID-19. Study overall: Acute and convalescent COVID-19 samples came from the United States, Italy and Spain. T cells, B-cell-depleted T cells, or PBMCs provided the cDNA or gDNA that served as material.

This CDR3 region has 13 residues. V lost 3 bases and J 1 base, leaving 8 bases between the germline ends. Germline lookup yields CDR1 SGDLS and CDR2 YYNGEE. In the authors' methods: How many nucleated cells were present was estimated from reference gene primer amplification. Sequencing was performed with immunoSEQ multiplex PCR; in TCRdb, only in-frame clones are kept and a portion is missing. The V and J calls and clone size were taken over from that table, and D and trimming were inferred from the DNA. This sample has about 94,000 clones, with about four fifths found just once. The sequenced sample was peripheral blood. The receptor was derived from a human donor in a cohort sampled during active COVID-19. The rearrangement joins TRBV9 to TRBJ2-7, with unresolved D. CDR3: CASSEHGSYEQYF. In DNA form, the CDR3 reads TGTGCCAGCAGCGAGCACGGTTCCTACGAGCAGTACTTC.